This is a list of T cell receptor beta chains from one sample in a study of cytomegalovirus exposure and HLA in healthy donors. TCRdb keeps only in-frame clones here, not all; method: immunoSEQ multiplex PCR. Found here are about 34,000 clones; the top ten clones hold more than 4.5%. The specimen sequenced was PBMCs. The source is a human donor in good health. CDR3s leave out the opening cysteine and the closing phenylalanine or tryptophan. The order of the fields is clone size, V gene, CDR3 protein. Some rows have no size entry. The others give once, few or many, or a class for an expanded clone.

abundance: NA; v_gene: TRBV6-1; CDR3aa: ASITGGADTGELF
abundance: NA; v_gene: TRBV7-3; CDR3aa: ASSWTGTQQETQY
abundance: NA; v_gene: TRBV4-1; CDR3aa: ASSQGGREGTQY
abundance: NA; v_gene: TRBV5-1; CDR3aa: ASSPGLAGGRTKNIQY
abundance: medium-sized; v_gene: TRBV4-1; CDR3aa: ASSQPAGNTIY
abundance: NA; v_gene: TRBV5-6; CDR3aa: ASSSRIRGANVLT
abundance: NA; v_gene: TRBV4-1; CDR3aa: ASSLLQETDNEQF
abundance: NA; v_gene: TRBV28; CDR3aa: ASSSHRASYEQY
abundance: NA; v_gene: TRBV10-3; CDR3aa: AISVRSLAALEQY
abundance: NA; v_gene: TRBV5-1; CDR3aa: ASSLNEVGTEAF
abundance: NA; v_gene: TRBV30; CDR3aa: AWSVGGGGETQY
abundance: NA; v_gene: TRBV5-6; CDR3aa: ASSLFRGLWNTEAF
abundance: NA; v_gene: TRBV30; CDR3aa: AWSRRGRGEQY
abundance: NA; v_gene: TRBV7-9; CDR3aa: ASNPGAGELF
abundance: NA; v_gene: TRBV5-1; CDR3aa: ASSSGLSDNEQF
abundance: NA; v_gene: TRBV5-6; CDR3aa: ASSLIWGASPLH
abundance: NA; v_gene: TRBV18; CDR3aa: ASSIGIPEAGELF
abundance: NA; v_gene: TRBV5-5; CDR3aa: ASSLDLASNQPQH
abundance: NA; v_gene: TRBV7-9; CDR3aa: ASSLENRVNSHLH
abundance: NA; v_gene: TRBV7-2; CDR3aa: ASSLDGTANYGYT
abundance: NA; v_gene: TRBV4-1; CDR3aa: ASSQELDLGGEQF
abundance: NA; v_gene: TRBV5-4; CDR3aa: ASSGGTANTEAF
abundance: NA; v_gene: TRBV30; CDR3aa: AWSREDTQY
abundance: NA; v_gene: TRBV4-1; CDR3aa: ASSQRTGFATNEKLF
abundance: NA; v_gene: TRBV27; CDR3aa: ASSLFRGNGYT
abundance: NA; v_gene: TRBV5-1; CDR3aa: ASWETSGDPGTQY
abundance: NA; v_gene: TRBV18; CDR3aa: ASSPGTGVNTEAF
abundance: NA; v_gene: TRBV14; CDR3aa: ASSPRQGREKLF
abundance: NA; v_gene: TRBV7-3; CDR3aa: ASSLPGRGRIQY
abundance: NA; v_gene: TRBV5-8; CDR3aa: ASSRSTEAF
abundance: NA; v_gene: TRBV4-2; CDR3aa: ASRIERAGNTIY
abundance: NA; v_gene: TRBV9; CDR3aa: ASRRDRGGYT
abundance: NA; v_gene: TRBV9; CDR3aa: ASSVEVVGELF
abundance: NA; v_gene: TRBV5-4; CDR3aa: ASSPRLEGNTDTQY
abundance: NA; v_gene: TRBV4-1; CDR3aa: ASSQGSIGGFANTGELF
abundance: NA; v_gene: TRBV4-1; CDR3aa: ASSHQRGQGNNEQF
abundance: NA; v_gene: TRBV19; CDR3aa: ASSKGAGGLIRTQY
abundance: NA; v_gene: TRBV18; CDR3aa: ASSPYSPLDRMDGYT
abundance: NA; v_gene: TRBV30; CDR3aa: AWSGPASGGGDTQY
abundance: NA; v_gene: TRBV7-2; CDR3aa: ASSLPLGGAATQY
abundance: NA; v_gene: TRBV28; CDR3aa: ASSLTTGQGAKGYT
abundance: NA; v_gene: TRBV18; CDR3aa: ASSTFTGGGNEKLF
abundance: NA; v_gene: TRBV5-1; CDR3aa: ASSSRDRAPEQY
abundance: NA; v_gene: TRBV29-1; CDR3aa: SVSGKENTEAF
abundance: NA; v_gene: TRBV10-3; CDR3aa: AISAGTASSYEQY
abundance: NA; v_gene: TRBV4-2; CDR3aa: ASSQEGQAYEQY
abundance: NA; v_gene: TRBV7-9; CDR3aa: ASSWAAGTGRNEQY
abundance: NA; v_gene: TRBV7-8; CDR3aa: ASRPGGDWTEAF
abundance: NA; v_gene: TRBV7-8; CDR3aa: ASSLAGTGALTEAF
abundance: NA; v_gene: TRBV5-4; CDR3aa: ASSYTGYGYT
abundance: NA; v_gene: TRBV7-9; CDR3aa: ASSLGGADRESQPQH
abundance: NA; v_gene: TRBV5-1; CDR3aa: ASSLTGADNQPQH
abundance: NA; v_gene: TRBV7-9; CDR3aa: ASSSRTGGLGNEKLF
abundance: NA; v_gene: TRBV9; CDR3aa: ASSILDRAEDSPLH
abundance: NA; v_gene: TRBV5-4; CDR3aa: ASRDDSSYGYT
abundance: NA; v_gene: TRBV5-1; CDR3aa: ASSPDRDIGELF
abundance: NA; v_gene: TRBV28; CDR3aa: ASSRGQGPGNTIY